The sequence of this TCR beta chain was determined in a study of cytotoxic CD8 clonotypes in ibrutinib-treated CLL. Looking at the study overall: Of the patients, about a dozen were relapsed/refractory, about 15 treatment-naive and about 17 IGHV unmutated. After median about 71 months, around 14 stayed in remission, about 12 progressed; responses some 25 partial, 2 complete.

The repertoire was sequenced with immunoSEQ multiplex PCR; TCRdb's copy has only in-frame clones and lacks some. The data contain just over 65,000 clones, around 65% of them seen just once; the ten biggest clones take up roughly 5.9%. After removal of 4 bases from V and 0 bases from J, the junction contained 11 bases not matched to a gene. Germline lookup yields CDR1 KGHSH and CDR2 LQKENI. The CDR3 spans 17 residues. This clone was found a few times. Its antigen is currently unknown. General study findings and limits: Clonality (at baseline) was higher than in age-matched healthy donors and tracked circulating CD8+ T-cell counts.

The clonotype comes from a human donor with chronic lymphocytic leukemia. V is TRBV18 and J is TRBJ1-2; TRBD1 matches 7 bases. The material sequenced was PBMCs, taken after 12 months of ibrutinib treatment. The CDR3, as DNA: TGTGCCAGCTCACTTACATTACAGGGGAGGACTAACTATGGCTACACCTTC. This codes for CASSLTLQGRTNYGYTF. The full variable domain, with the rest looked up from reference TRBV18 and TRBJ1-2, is NAGVMQNPRHLVRRRGQEARLRCSPMKGHSHVYWYRQLPEEGLKFMVYLQKENIIDESGMPKERFSAEFPKEGPSILRIQQVVRGDSAAYFCASSLTLQGRTNYGYTFGSGTRLTVV.